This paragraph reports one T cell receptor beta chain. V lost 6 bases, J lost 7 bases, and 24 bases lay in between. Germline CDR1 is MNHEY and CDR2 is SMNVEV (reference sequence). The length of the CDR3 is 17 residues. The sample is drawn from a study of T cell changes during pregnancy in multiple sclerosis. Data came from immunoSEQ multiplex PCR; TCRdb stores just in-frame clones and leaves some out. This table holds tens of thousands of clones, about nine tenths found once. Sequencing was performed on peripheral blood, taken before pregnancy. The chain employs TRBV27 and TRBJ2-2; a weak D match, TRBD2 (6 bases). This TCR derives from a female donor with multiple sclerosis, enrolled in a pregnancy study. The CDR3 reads CASRQRGLQGRIGELFF. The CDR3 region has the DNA TGTGCCAGCAGGCAACGGGGACTGCAGGGCCGGATCGGGGAGCTGTTTTTT.